The 14 T cell receptor beta chains reported below all come from one sample, sequenced in a study of CD8 T cells in Susac syndrome. Random hexamers were used to reverse transcribe roughly 0.45 to 1 ug of RNA. TCRdb reanalysed the immunoSEQ multiplex PCR reads using MiXCR and keeps one entry per CDR3 protein. Of hundreds of thousands of distinct CDR3 sequences listed, 85% were seen once; the top ten hold around 0.11%. The sample consisted of CD8+ T cells from PBMCs. The receptors derive from a human donor with multiple sclerosis.

The chain recombines TRBV20-1 with TRBJ1-1; D is uncertain. Per the germline V gene, CDR1 is DFQATT and CDR2 is SNEGSKA (reference sequence). V lost 3 bases and J lost 5, with 13 bases in between. The CDR3 covers 13 residues. The chain's CDR3 is CSARSMGTTEAFF. Written as DNA, the CDR3 is TGCAGTGCTAGGTCTATGGGAACGACTGAAGCTTTCTTT.

This clonotype was counted a single time. The chain's CDR3 is CAEHYEQYF. As DNA, the CDR3 is TGTGCCGAGCACTACGAGCAGTACTTC. The chain links TRBV27 to TRBJ2-7; D is unresolved. Trimming took off 11 bases at V and 3 bases at J, with 5 bases between the two ends. Germline V CDR1 and CDR2: MNHEY, SMNVEV (reference sequence). The CDR3 totals 9 residues.

This clonotype was observed a few times. The V and J genes are TRBV6-1 and TRBJ2-1, with 10 bases aligning to TRBD2. V was pared by 4 bases and J by 8 bases, with 11 bases of the junction left unmatched. The CDR3 contains 16 residues. Germline V gene lookup returns CDR1 MNHNS and CDR2 SASEGT. The CDR3 is CASSVARLAGTHEQFF. In DNA form, the CDR3 reads TGTGCCAGCAGTGTCGCCCGACTAGCGGGTACCCATGAGCAGTTCTTC.

V and J are TRBV19 and TRBJ2-1; TRBD1 agrees at 12 bases. The CDR3 consists of 15 residues. Germline V gene data show CDR1 as LNHDA and CDR2 as SQIVND (reference sequence). Trimming at V came to 8 bases and at J to 6 bases, leaving 8 bases not matched to a gene. The CDR3 DNA is TGTGCCAGTGGACCGGGACAGGGGGCGTCCAATGAGCAGTTCTTC. Its protein product is CASGPGQGASNEQFF.

The chain carries TRBV5-6 and TRBJ2-7, with D tentatively TRBD2 (6 bases). Germline assignment: CDR1 SGHDT and CDR2 YYEEEE. V gave up 2 bases and J gave up 7 bases, with 16 bases separating them. The length of the CDR3 is 14 residues. The CDR3 sequence is CASSFGTGAREQYF. The CDR3 nucleotides are TGTGCCAGCAGCTTCGGAACGGGAGCAAGGGAGCAGTACTTC.

This chain uses TRBV4-1 with TRBJ1-2; D call uncertain. V gave up 5 bases and J gave up 7 bases, with 14 bases separating them. This CDR3 has 13 amino acids. Looked up from germline, CDR1 is MGHRA and CDR2 is YSYEKL. The CDR3 nucleotides are TGCGCCAGCAGCTTAGACCTAGAGAGTGGCTACACCTTC. Protein product: CASSLDLESGYTF.

The V and J genes are TRBV12-3 or TRBV12-4 and TRBJ2-3; D not certain. The CDR3 has 15 amino acids. V shed 2 bases and J shed 2 bases, with 11 bases lying between them. The DNA for the CDR3 is TGTGCCAGCAGTTTATTGAGAAGTTCCACAGATACGCAGTATTTT. Translating gives CASSLLRSSTDTQYF.

The CDR3 here is CASSPLAGQGVSERHYNEQFF. The CDR3 DNA reads as TGTGCCAGCTCACCACTAGCGGGACAGGGAGTGAGTGAGAGGCACTACAATGAGCAGTTCTTC. The chain has TRBV18 and TRBJ2-1; TRBD1 might be the D (9 bases). V was pared by 1 base and J by 3 bases, with 28 bases between. CDR1 is KGHSH, CDR2 LQKENI, per germline. This CDR3 is built from 21 residues.

The chain is built from TRBV28 and TRBJ2-2; tentative D call: TRBD2 (5 bases). There are 14 residues in the CDR3. Deletions cut 5 bases from V and 6 bases from J, with 13 bases between. Germline V CDR1 and CDR2: MDHEN, SYDVKM. The CDR3 coding sequence is TGTGCCAGCAGTCTTTGGGTCGGGGCCGGGGAGCTGTTTTTT. Amino acids: CASSLWVGAGELFF. The entire variable domain, with the rest obtained from reference TRBV28 and TRBJ2-2, is as follows: DVKVTQSSRYLVKRTGEKVFLECVQDMDHENMFWYRQDPGLGLRLIYFSYDVKMKEKGDIPEGYSVSREKKERFSLILESASTNQTSMYLCASSLWVGAGELFFGEGSRLTVL.

The chain combines TRBV24-1 with TRBJ2-3; tentatively, D is TRBD1 or TRBD2 (6 bases each). V was clipped by 12 bases and J by 6 bases, with 33 bases between them. The CDR3 covers 18 residues. Germline assignment: CDR1 KGHDR and CDR2 SFDVKD. For the CDR3, the DNA is TGTGCCCCCTTTTCTCAACACGAGAGACTCATAGGGGGGGATACGCAGTATTTT. It encodes CAPFSQHERLIGGDTQYF.

CDR3 in amino acids: CASSPPPGLAGADTQYF. The DNA for the CDR3 is TGTGCCAGCAGCCCCCCTCCGGGACTAGCGGGAGCGGATACGCAGTATTTT. The chain employs TRBV11-2 and TRBJ2-3, with TRBD2 matching over 14 bases. J lost 6 bases, V lost 5 bases, and 10 bases had no gene match. In germline, CDR1 is SGHAT, CDR2 FQNNGV. CDR3 length equals 17 residues.

V and J are TRBV4-2 and TRBJ2-5, with D uncertain. V dropped 4 bases and J dropped 0 bases, with 3 bases sitting between them. Germline V lookup: CDR1 LGHNA, CDR2 YNFKEQ. The CDR3 loop spans 12 amino acids. The CDR3 DNA reads as TGTGCCAGCAGCCGGGACCAAGAGACCCAGTACTTC. Encoded protein: CASSRDQETQYF.

The chain uses TRBV5-6 and TRBJ2-2, with 8 bases that match TRBD1. Germline values: CDR1 SGHDT, CDR2 YYEEEE. With 4 bases clipped from V and 8 bases from J, the junction kept 13 bases outside the gene matches. The CDR3 is 16 amino acids. CDR3 in amino acids: CASSVPGQEVGGELFF. DNA of the CDR3: TGTGCCAGCAGCGTGCCGGGACAGGAGGTGGGAGGGGAGCTGTTTTTT.

J is TRBJ1-6 and V is TRBV4-1, with D unclear. The CDR3 consists of 16 residues. Germline V gene data show CDR1 as MGHRA and CDR2 as YSYEKL. V lost 1 base and J 10 bases, leaving 17 bases between the germline ends. DNA of the CDR3: TGCGCCAGCAGCCAAGGGGGTTCGGCCCCTGGGTCACCCCTCCACTTT. Translated: CASSQGGSAPGSPLHF.